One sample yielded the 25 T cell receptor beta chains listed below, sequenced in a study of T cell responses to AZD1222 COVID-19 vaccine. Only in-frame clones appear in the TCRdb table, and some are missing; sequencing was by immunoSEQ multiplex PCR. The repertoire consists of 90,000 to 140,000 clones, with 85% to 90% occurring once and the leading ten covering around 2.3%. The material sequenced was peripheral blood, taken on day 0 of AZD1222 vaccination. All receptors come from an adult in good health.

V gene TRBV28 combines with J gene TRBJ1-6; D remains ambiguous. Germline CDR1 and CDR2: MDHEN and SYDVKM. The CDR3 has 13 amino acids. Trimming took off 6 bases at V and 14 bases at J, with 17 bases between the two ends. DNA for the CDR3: TGTGCCAGCAGACAAAAGGCTAGGGAGACCCTCCACTTT. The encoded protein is CASRQKARETLHF.

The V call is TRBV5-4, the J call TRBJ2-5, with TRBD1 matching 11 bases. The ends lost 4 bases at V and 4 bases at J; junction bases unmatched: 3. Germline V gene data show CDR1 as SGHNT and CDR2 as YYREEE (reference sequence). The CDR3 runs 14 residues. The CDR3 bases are TGTGCCAGCAGCGCGGACAGGGGGCTAGAGACCCAGTACTTC. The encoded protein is CASSADRGLETQYF.

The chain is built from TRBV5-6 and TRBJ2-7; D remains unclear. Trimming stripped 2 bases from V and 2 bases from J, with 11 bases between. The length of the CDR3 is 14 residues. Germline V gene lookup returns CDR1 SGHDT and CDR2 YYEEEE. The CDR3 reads CASSFFLRPYEQYF. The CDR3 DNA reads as TGTGCCAGCAGCTTCTTTCTCAGGCCCTACGAGCAGTACTTC.

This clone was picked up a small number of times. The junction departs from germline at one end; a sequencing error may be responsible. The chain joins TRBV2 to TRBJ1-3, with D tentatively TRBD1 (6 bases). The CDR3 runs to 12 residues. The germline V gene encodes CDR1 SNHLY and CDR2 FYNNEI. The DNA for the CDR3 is TGTGCCAGCAGTGAAGTCCTAGACAGGCGGAATTTT. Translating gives CASSEVLDRRNF.

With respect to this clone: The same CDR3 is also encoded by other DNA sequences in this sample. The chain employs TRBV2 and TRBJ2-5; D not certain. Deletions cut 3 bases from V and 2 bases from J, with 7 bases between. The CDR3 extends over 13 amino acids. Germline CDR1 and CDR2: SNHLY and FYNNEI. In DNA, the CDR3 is TGTGCCAGCAGTGACTCAGGACAAGAGACCCAGTACTTC. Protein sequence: CASSDSGQETQYF.

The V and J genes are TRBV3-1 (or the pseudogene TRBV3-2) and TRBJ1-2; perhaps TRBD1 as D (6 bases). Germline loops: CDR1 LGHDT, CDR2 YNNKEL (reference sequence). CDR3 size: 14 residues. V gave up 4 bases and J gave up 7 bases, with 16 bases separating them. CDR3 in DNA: TGTGCCAGCAGCCTCTTGGGGGCTCTGGTTGGCTACACCTTC. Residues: CASSLLGALVGYTF.

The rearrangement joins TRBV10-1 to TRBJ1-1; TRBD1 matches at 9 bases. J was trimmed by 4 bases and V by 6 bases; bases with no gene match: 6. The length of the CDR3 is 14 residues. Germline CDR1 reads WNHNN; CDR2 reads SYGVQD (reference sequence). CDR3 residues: CASRAGQGTTEAFF. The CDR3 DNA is TGCGCCAGCAGAGCAGGACAGGGGACCACTGAAGCTTTCTTT.

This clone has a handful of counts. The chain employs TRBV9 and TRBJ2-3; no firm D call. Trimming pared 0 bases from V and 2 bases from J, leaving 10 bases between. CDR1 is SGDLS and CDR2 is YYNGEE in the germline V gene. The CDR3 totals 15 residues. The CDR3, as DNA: TGTGCCAGCAGCGTAGGGGCCCGGCCCACAGATACGCAGTATTTT. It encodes CASSVGARPTDTQYF.

CDR3: CASRRRRGGLRGPSNYGYTF. As DNA, the CDR3 is TGTGCCAGTAGGCGACGACGAGGGGGGCTCAGGGGCCCCTCTAACTATGGCTACACCTTC. The V gene is TRBV19, the J gene TRBJ1-2; D possibly corresponds to TRBD1 (6 bases). The CDR3 has 20 amino acids. Germline V gene lookup returns CDR1 LNHDA and CDR2 SQIVND (reference sequence). V dropped 6 bases and J dropped 0 bases, with 29 bases sitting between them.

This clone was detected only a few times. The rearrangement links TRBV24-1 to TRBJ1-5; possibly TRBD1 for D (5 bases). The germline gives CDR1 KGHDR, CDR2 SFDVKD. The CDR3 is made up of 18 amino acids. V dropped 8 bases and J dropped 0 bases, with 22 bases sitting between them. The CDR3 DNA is TGTGCCACCACTTTCGGACGGAGGGGTCGGTATAGCAATCAGCCCCAGCATTTT. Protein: CATTFGRRGRYSNQPQHF.

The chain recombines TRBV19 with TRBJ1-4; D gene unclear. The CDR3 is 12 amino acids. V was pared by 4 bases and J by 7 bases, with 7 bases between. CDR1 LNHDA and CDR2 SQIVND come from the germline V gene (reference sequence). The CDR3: CASSTPPEKLFF. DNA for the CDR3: TGTGCCAGTAGTACCCCCCCTGAAAAACTGTTTTTT.

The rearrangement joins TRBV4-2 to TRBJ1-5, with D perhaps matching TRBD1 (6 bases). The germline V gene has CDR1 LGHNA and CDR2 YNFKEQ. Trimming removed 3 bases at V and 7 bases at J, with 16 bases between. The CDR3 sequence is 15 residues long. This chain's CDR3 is CASSQEQGIVQPQHF. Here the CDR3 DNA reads TGTGCCAGCAGCCAGGAACAGGGTATAGTGCAGCCCCAGCATTTT.

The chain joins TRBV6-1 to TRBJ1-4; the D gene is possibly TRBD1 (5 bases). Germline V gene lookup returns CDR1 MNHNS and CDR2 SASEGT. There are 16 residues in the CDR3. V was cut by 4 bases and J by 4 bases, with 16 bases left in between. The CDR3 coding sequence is TGTGCCAGCAGTGGGGACCCTGGGGTTTTTAATGAAAAACTGTTTTTT. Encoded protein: CASSGDPGVFNEKLFF.

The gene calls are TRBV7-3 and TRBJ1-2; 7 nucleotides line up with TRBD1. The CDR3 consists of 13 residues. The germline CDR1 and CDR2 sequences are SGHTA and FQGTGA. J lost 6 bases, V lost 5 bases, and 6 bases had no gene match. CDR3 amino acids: CASSQGQLDGYTF. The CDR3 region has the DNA TGTGCCAGCAGCCAGGGACAGCTGGATGGCTACACCTTC.

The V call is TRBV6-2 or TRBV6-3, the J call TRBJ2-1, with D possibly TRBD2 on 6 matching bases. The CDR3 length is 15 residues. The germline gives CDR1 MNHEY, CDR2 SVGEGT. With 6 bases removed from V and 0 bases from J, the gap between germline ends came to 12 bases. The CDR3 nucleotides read TGTGCCAGCAGCCCTCAGGAGGGCTCCTACAATGAGCAGTTCTTC. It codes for CASSPQEGSYNEQFF.

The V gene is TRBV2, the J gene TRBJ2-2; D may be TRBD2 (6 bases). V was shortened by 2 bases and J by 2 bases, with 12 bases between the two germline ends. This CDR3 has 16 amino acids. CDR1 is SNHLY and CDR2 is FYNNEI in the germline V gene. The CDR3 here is CASSEWGGDNTGELFF. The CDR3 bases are TGTGCCAGCAGTGAATGGGGCGGGGATAACACCGGGGAGCTGTTTTTT.

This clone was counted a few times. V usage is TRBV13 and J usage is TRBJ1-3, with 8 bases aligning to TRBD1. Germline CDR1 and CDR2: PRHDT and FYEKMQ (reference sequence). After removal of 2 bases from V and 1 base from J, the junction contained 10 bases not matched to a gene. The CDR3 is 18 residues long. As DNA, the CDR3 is TGTGCCAGCAGCTTAAAATGGGCAGGGGGCACGTCTGGAAACACCATATATTTT. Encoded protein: CASSLKWAGGTSGNTIYF.

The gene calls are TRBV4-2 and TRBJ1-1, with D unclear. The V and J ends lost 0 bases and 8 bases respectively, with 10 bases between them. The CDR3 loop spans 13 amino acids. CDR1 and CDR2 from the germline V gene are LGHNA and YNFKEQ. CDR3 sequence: CASSQDDNGEAFF. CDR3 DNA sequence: TGTGCCAGCAGCCAAGATGACAATGGGGAAGCTTTCTTT.

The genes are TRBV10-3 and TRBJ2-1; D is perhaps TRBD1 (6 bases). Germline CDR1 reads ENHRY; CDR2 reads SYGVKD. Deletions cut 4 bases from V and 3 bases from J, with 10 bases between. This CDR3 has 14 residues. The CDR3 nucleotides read TGTGCCATCAGTGGTACAGGGCTCTACAATGAGCAGTTCTTC. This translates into CAISGTGLYNEQFF.

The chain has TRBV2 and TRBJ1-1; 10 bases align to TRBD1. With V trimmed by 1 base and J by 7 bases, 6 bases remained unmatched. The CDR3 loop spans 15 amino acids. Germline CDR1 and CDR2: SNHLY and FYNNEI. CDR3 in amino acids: CASSEVGGDRGEAFF. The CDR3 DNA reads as TGTGCCAGCAGTGAAGTTGGCGGGGACAGGGGTGAAGCTTTCTTT.

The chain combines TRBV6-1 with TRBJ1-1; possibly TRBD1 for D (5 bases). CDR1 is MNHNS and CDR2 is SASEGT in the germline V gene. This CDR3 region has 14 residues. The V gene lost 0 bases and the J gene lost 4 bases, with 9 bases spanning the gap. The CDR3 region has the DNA TGTGCCAGCAGTGAAGCCCCAGGGTCCACTGAAGCTTTCTTT. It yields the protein CASSEAPGSTEAFF.

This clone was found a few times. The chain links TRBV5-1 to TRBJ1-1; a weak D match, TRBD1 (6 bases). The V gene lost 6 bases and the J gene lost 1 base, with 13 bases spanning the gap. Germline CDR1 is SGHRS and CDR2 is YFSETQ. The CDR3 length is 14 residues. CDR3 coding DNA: TGCGCCAGCACCCTGGGCAGGGGGAACACTGAAGCTTTCTTT. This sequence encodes CASTLGRGNTEAFF. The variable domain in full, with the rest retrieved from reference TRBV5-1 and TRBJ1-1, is KAGVTQTPRYLIKTRGQQVTLSCSPISGHRSVSWYQQTPGQGLQFLFEYFSETQRNKGNFPGRFSGRQFSNSRSEMNVSTLELGDSALYLCASTLGRGNTEAFFGQGTRLTVV.

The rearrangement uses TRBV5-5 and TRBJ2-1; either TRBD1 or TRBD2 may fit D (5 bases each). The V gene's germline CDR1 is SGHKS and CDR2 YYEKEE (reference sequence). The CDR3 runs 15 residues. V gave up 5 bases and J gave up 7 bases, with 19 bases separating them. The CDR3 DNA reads TGTGCCAGCAGGCCTGACCGGGACCCTTGGAATGAGCAGTTCTTC. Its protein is CASRPDRDPWNEQFF.

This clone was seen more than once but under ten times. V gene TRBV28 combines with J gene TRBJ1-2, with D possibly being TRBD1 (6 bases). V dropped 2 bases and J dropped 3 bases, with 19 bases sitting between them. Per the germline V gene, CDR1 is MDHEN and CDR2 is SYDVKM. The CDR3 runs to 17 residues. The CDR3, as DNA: TGTGCCAGCAGTTTAATGGGACAACAAGCCATGGACTATGGCTACACCTTC. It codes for CASSLMGQQAMDYGYTF.

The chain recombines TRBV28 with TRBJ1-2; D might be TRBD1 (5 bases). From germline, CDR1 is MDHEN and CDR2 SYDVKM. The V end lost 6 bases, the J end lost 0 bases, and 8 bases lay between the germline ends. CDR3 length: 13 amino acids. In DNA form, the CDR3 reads TGTGCCAGCAGAGCAGGGCCTAACTATGGCTACACCTTC. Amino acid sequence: CASRAGPNYGYTF.